This TCR beta chain was documented in a study of shared clonotypes between healthy human individuals. General study points: What limited the represented genetic and exposure-history diversity was the small number of donors. Several donors held about 5% of naive CD4 clonotypes in common.

This clone has only a few counts. What it binds is not known. CD45RO+ cells and CCR7-negative CD45RA+ TemRA cells were combined as CD8 memory. The assay used deep level. The assay was immunoSEQ multiplex PCR, and TCRdb's table has in-frame clones only and misses some. The sample records 90,000 to 120,000 clones, approximately 65% being singletons. V lost 5 bases to trimming and J lost 4 bases, with 13 bases between them. Germline V gene lookup returns CDR1 LNHDA and CDR2 SQIVND (reference sequence). The CDR3 loop spans 14 amino acids. The TCR sequence derives from a woman aged 25 to 39 in good health. This rearrangement joins TRBV19 to TRBJ2-3; the D gene is possibly TRBD1 (6 bases). What was sequenced was memory CD8+ T cells sorted from blood. Subset given: CD45RO+ cells pooled with CCR7-negative TemRA cells. This chain's CDR3 is CASSSWGLADTQYF. CDR3 sequence (DNA): TGTGCCAGTAGTTCCTGGGGGCTAGCAGATACGCAGTATTTT.